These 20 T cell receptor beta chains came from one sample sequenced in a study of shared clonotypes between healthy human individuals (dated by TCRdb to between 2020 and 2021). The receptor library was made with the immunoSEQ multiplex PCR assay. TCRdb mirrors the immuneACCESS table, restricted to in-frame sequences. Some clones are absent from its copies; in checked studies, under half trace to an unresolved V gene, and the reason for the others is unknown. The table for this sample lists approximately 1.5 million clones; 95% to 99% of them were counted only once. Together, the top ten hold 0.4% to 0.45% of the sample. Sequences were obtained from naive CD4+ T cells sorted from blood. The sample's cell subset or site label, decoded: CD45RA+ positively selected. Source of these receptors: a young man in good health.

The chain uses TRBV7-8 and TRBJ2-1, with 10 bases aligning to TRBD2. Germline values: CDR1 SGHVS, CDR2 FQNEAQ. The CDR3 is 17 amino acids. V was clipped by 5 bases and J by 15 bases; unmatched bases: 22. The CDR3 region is CASSQRGFEGSGRARFF. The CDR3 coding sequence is TGTGCCAGCAGCCAGCGGGGTTTCGAGGGGAGCGGGAGGGCCAGGTTCTTC.

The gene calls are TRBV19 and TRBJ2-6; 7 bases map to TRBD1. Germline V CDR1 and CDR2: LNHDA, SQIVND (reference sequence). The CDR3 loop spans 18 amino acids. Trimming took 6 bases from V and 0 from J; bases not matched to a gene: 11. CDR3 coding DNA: TGTGCCAGTAGCACAGGGGCTCGATTCAGCTCTGGGGCCAACGTCCTGACTTTC. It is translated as CASSTGARFSSGANVLTF.

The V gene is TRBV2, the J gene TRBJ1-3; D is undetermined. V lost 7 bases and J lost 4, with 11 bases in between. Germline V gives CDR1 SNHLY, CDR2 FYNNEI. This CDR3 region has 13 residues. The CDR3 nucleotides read TGTGCCAGCAATCGGGCAGACGGAAACACCATATATTTT. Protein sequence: CASNRADGNTIYF.

The CDR3 here is CAINSEYEQYF. DNA of the CDR3: TGTGCCATCAATTCAGAGTACGAGCAGTACTTC. The chain has TRBV10-3 and TRBJ2-7; D gene unclear. Trimming stripped 7 bases from V and 4 bases from J, with 8 bases between. CDR1 is ENHRY, CDR2 SYGVKD, per germline. The CDR3 covers 11 residues.

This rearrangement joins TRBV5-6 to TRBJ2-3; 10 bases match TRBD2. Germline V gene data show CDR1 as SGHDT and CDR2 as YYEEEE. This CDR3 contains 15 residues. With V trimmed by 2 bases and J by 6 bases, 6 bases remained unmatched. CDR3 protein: CASSFRLAGADTQYF. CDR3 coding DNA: TGTGCCAGCAGCTTCCGTCTAGCGGGAGCCGATACGCAGTATTTT.

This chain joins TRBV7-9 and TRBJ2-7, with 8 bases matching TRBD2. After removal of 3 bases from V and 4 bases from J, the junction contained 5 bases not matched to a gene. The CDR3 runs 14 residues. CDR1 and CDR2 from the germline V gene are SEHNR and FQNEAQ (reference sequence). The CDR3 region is CASSFAGGVYEQYF. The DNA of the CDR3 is TGTGCCAGCAGCTTTGCGGGGGGAGTATACGAGCAGTACTTC.

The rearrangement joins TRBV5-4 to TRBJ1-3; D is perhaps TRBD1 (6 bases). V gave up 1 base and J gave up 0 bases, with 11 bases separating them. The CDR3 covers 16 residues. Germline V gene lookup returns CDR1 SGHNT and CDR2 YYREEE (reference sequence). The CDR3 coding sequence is TGTGCCAGCAGCTTGATGGGGGCACACTCTGGAAACACCATATATTTT. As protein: CASSLMGAHSGNTIYF.

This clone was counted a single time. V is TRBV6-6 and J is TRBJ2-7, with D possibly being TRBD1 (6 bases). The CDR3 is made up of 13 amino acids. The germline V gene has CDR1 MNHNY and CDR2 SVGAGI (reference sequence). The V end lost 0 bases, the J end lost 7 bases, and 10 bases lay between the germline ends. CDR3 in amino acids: CASSYSTTGEQYF. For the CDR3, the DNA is TGTGCCAGCAGTTACTCGACCACAGGGGAGCAGTACTTC.

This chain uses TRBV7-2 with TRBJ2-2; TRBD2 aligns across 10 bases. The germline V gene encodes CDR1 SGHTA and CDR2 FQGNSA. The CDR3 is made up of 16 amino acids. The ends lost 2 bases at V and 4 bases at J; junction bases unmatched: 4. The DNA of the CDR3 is TGTGCCAGCAGCTTACTAGCGGGAGTACGCACCGGGGAGCTGTTTTTT. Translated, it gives CASSLLAGVRTGELFF.

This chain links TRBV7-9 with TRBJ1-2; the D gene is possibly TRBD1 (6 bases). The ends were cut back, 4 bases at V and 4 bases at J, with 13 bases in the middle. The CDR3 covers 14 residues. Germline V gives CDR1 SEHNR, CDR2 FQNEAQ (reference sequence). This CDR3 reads CASSSWTESYGYTF. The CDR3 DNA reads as TGTGCCAGCAGCTCGTGGACAGAGTCCTATGGCTACACCTTC.

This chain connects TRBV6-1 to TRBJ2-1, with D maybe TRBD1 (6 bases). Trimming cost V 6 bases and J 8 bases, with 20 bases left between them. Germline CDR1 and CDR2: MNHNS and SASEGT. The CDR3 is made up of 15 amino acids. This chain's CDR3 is CASSVTGHPGHEQFF. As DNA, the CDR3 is TGTGCCAGCAGCGTCACAGGGCATCCTGGTCATGAGCAGTTCTTC.

This CDR3 is CAWSATLANTQYF. CDR3 sequence (DNA): TGTGCCTGGAGTGCCACCCTAGCGAATACGCAGTATTTT. The V and J genes are TRBV30 and TRBJ2-3; D may be TRBD2 (6 bases). Germline values: CDR1 GTSNPN, CDR2 SVGIG (reference sequence). The length of the CDR3 is 13 residues. Trimming stripped 1 base from V and 7 bases from J, with 12 bases between.

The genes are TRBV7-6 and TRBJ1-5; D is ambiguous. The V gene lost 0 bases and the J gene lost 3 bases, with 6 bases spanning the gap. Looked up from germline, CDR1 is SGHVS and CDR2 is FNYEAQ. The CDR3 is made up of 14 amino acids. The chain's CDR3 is CASSLAPFNQPQHF. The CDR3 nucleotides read TGTGCCAGCAGCTTAGCGCCTTTCAATCAGCCCCAGCATTTT. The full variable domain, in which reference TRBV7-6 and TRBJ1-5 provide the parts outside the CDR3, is GAGVSQSPRYKVTKRGQDVALRCDPISGHVSLYWYRQALGQGPEFLTYFNYEAQQDKSGLPNDRFSAERPEGSISTLTIQRTEQRDSAMYRCASSLAPFNQPQHFGDGTRLSIL.

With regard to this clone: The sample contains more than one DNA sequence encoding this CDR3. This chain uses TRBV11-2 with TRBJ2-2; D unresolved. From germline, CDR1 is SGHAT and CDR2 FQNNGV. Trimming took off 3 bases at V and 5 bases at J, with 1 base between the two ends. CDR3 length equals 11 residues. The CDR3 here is CASSLTGELFF. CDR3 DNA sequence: TGTGCCAGCAGCTTGACCGGGGAGCTGTTTTTT.

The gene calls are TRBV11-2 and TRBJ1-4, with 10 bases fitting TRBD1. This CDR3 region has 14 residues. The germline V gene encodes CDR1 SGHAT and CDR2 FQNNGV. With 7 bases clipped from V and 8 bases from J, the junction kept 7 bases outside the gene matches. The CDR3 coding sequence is TGTGCCAGCAAAACGACAGGGGGCGAGGAAAAACTGTTTTTT. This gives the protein CASKTTGGEEKLFF. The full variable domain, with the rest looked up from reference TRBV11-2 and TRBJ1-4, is EAGVAQSPRYKIIEKRQSVAFWCNPISGHATLYWYQQILGQGPKLLIQFQNNGVVDDSQLPKDRFSAERLKGVDSTLKIQPAKLEDSAVYLCASKTTGGEEKLFFGSGTQLSVL.

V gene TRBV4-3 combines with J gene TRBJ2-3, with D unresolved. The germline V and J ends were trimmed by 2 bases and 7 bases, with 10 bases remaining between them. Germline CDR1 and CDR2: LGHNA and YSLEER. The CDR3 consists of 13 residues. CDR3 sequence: CASSQPLGNTQYF. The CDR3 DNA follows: TGCGCCAGCAGCCAACCCTTAGGAAATACGCAGTATTTT.

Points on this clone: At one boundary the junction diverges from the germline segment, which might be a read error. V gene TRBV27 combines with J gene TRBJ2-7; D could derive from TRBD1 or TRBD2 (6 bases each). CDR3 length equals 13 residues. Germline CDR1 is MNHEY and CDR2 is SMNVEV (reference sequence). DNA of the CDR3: TGTGCCAGCAGTAAAGCCACAGGGACGAGGGGGGTCTTC. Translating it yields CASSKATGTRGVF.

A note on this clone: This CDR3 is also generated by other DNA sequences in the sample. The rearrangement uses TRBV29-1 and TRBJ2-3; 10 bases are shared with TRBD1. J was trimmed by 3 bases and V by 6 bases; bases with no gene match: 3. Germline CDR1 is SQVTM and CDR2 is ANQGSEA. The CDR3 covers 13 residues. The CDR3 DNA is TGCAGCGTGGGACAGGGGTTTACAGATACGCAGTATTTT. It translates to CSVGQGFTDTQYF.

In DNA form, the CDR3 reads TGTGCCTTGGACAGACTGAACACTGAAGCTTTCTTT. Translating gives CALDRLNTEAFF. This chain connects TRBV30 to TRBJ1-1, with D perhaps matching TRBD1 (6 bases). Germline V CDR1 and CDR2: GTSNPN, SVGIG (reference sequence). With 7 bases removed from V and 0 bases from J, the gap between germline ends came to 9 bases. The CDR3 has 12 amino acids.

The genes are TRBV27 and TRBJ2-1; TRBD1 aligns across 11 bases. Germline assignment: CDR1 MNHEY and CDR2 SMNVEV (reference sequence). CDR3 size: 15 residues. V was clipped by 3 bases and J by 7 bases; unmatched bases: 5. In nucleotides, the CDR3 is TGTGCCAGCAGTTTGGGGACAGGGGGGTGGAATGAGCAGTTCTTC. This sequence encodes CASSLGTGGWNEQFF.